These 26 T cell receptor beta chains came from one sample sequenced in a study of cytomegalovirus exposure and HLA in healthy donors. PCR primers comprised 60 Vbeta and 13 Jbeta primers. Libraries were prepared by immunoSEQ multiplex PCR; TCRdb keeps only in-frame clonotypes and omits some of them. Here the sample spans roughly 300,000 clones, roughly 88% being singletons. Input material: PBMCs. The receptors were gathered from a man aged 35 to 55 in good health and CMV-seropositive.

The V and J genes are TRBV28 and TRBJ1-5; no reliable D call. Germline-derived CDR1 and CDR2 are MDHEN and SYDVKM. The CDR3 has 13 residues. V shed 11 bases and J shed 4 bases, with 15 bases lying between them. The DNA of the CDR3 is TGTGCCTCGGGGAGGGAACCGAATCAGCCCCAGCATTTT. It codes for CASGREPNQPQHF.

Turning to this clone: This CDR3 is also generated by other DNA sequences in the sample. V and J are TRBV5-1 and TRBJ1-1, with 8 bases lining up with TRBD1. Germline V lookup: CDR1 SGHRS, CDR2 YFSETQ. The CDR3 runs to 15 residues. V trimming: 2 bases; J trimming: 1 base; junction bases outside the gene matches: 4. CDR3 amino acids: CASSLDGQGNTEAFF. The DNA of the CDR3 is TGCGCCAGCAGCTTAGACGGACAGGGGAACACTGAAGCTTTCTTT.

This chain joins TRBV7-8 and TRBJ1-2; TRBD1 might be the D (5 bases). The CDR3 contains 15 residues. V lost 4 bases, J lost 2 bases, and 14 bases lay in between. CDR1 and CDR2 (germline): SGHVS, FQNEAQ. CDR3 in DNA: TGTGCCAGCAGCTCTCCGGGACGGGGGAACTATGGCTACACCTTC. It encodes CASSSPGRGNYGYTF.

The rearrangement uses TRBV27 and TRBJ2-1, with TRBD1 as a possible D gene (5 bases). This CDR3 has 17 amino acids. Germline-derived CDR1 and CDR2 are MNHEY and SMNVEV (reference sequence). V was cut by 1 base and J by 6 bases, with 19 bases left in between. As DNA, the CDR3 is TGTGCCAGCAGTTTATTTTATAGGGGTTCTCTCTTCAATGAGCAGTTCTTC. Encoded protein: CASSLFYRGSLFNEQFF.

The chain combines TRBV15 with TRBJ2-7, with D tentatively TRBD2 (6 bases). V lost 0 bases and J lost 6, with 21 bases in between. The CDR3 is 17 amino acids. The germline CDR1 and CDR2 sequences are LNHNV and YYDKDF (reference sequence). The CDR3 is CATSREVWGGEFGEQYF. In nucleotides, the CDR3 is TGTGCCACCAGCAGAGAGGTTTGGGGCGGGGAGTTCGGCGAGCAGTACTTC.

V gene TRBV27 combines with J gene TRBJ1-2; 7 bases line up with TRBD1. The J segment lost 7 bases and the V segment lost 2 bases, leaving 4 bases of the junction unmatched. This CDR3 spans 13 amino acids. The germline gives CDR1 MNHEY, CDR2 SMNVEV (reference sequence). The CDR3 spells CASSLHRGGGYTF. The CDR3 DNA sequence: TGTGCCAGCAGTTTACACAGGGGAGGTGGCTACACCTTC.

The rearrangement uses TRBV7-9 and TRBJ2-1; TRBD1 matches 8 bases. With 5 bases clipped from V and 3 bases from J, the junction kept 9 bases outside the gene matches. CDR3 length equals 16 residues. Germline V gives CDR1 SEHNR, CDR2 FQNEAQ (reference sequence). The CDR3 DNA sequence: TGTGCCAGCAGCCCATCCTCCAGGGGGCTCTACAATGAGCAGTTCTTC. This encodes CASSPSSRGLYNEQFF.

The chain uses TRBV27 and TRBJ1-1; 7 bases are shared with TRBD1. The CDR3 contains 12 residues. Unmatched junction bases numbered 6, after V lost 8 bases and J lost 6 bases. Germline V gives CDR1 MNHEY, CDR2 SMNVEV (reference sequence). Here the CDR3 DNA reads TGTGCCAGCCGAAGACAGGGAGCTGAAGCTTTCTTT. Protein: CASRRQGAEAFF.

The chain joins TRBV25-1 to TRBJ2-1; 12 bases agree with TRBD2. This CDR3 spans 15 amino acids. The V and J ends lost 1 base and 10 bases, in that order; junction bases with no gene match: 5. Germline values: CDR1 MGHDK, CDR2 SYGVNS. CDR3 loop: CASSESLAGGWEQFF. CDR3 nucleotides: TGTGCCAGCAGTGAATCCCTAGCGGGAGGGTGGGAGCAGTTCTTC.

The V call is TRBV7-8, the J call TRBJ1-1; D may be TRBD1 (5 bases). This CDR3 is built from 14 residues. The ends were cut back, 5 bases at V and 0 bases at J, with 10 bases in the middle. Germline CDR1 is SGHVS and CDR2 is FQNEAQ. The CDR3 coding sequence is TGTGCCAGCAGCCCACAGGTCCTGAACACTGAAGCTTTCTTT. Residues: CASSPQVLNTEAFF.

This clone was observed a handful of times. The genes are TRBV6-5 and TRBJ1-5; 9 nucleotides align to TRBD1. The CDR3 has 13 residues. J was trimmed by 4 bases and V by 8 bases; bases with no gene match: 3. CDR1 and CDR2 (germline): MNHEY, SVGAGI. The CDR3 region is CASRDRDNQPQHF. DNA for the CDR3: TGTGCCAGCCGGGACAGGGATAATCAGCCCCAGCATTTT.

This clone came up once. The CDR3 DNA sequence: TGCGCCAGCAGCTTGGGTTGGGCGGGAGGGCCGGGGGAGCAGTTCTTC. Its translation: CASSLGWAGGPGEQFF. This chain joins TRBV5-1 and TRBJ2-1; 9 bases are a match to TRBD2. In germline, CDR1 is SGHRS, CDR2 YFSETQ. The CDR3 is made up of 16 amino acids. V gave up 0 bases and J gave up 10 bases; unmatched junction bases: 11.

V and J are TRBV7-6 and TRBJ1-1; the D gene is possibly TRBD1 (5 bases). V was shortened by 3 bases and J by 4 bases, with 18 bases between the two germline ends. CDR3 length equals 16 residues. The germline gives CDR1 SGHVS, CDR2 FNYEAQ. The CDR3 protein is CASSFHREIRVTEAFF. CDR3 nucleotide sequence: TGTGCCAGCAGCTTTCATAGGGAAATCAGGGTCACTGAAGCTTTCTTT.

The chain links TRBV9 to TRBJ2-1, with TRBD1 as a possible D gene (5 bases). The CDR3 spans 16 residues. Trimming cost V 1 base and J 1 base, with 12 bases left between them. The germline gives CDR1 SGDLS, CDR2 YYNGEE. In DNA form, the CDR3 reads TGTGCCAGCAGCGTAAAGGGGTTTCTATCCTACAATGAGCAGTTCTTC. Translating it yields CASSVKGFLSYNEQFF. Full variable domain (remainder filled in from reference TRBV9 and TRBJ2-1): DSGVTQTPKHLITATGQRVTLRCSPRSGDLSVYWYQQSLDQGLQFLIQYYNGEERAKGNILERFSAQQFPDLHSELNLSSLELGDSALYFCASSVKGFLSYNEQFFGPGTRLTVL.

V and J are TRBV28 and TRBJ2-3, with D perhaps TRBD1 (6 bases). The germline CDR1 and CDR2 sequences are MDHEN and SYDVKM. The V and J ends lost 5 bases and 4 bases respectively, with 22 bases between them. The CDR3 contains 17 residues. The CDR3: CASSPIEDSGSSDTQYF. The CDR3 DNA sequence: TGTGCCAGCAGTCCCATTGAGGACAGTGGGAGCTCAGATACGCAGTATTTT.

The chain has TRBV5-5 and TRBJ2-3; the match to TRBD1 covers 10 bases. The CDR3 length is 16 residues. Germline CDR1 and CDR2: SGHKS and YYEKEE (reference sequence). V shed 4 bases and J 7 bases; nucleotides not matched to a gene: 12. The CDR3 nucleotides are TGTGCCAGCAGCCCACGGGGGACAGGGGTCGTAAATACGCAGTATTTT. It translates to CASSPRGTGVVNTQYF.

The J gene is TRBJ2-3, the V gene TRBV7-9, with 10 bases matching TRBD2. From germline, CDR1 is SEHNR and CDR2 FQNEAQ (reference sequence). V lost 4 bases and J lost 6; bases outside the gene matches: 7. CDR3 length: 15 residues. DNA of the CDR3: TGTGCCAGCAGCTATCTGCTAGCGGGAGATGATACGCAGTATTTT. Its protein product is CASSYLLAGDDTQYF. The variable domain in full, with the rest retrieved from reference TRBV7-9 and TRBJ2-3, is DTGVSQNPRHKITKRGQNVTFRCDPISEHNRLYWYRQTLGQGPEFLTYFQNEAQLEKSRLLSDRFSAERPKGSFSTLEIQRTEQGDSAMYLCASSYLLAGDDTQYFGPGTRLTVL.

The V gene is TRBV19, the J gene TRBJ1-5; D call uncertain. The CDR3 covers 15 residues. Trimming removed 3 bases at V and 3 bases at J, with 12 bases between. Germline loops: CDR1 LNHDA, CDR2 SQIVND (reference sequence). The CDR3 DNA is TGTGCCAGTAGTATTTCGAGGGCTTACAATCAGCCCCAGCATTTT. Its protein product is CASSISRAYNQPQHF.

V usage is TRBV28 and J usage is TRBJ1-2; 12 bases match TRBD1. The CDR3 contains 17 residues. The ends lost 6 bases at V and 3 bases at J; junction bases unmatched: 11. Germline lookup yields CDR1 MDHEN and CDR2 SYDVKM. This chain's CDR3 is CASSPQRGTGGDYGYTF. The DNA for the CDR3 is TGTGCCAGCAGCCCACAACGAGGGACAGGGGGCGACTATGGCTACACCTTC.

This chain uses TRBV9 with TRBJ1-3; TRBD1 aligns across 9 bases. There are 16 residues in the CDR3. CDR1 is SGDLS and CDR2 is YYNGEE in the germline V gene. J lost 0 bases, V lost 3 bases, and 4 bases had no gene match. For the CDR3, the DNA is TGTGCCAGCAGCGCCCGACAGGGGGTCTCTGGAAACACCATATATTTT. Translated: CASSARQGVSGNTIYF.

This clone was seen a few times. The J gene is TRBJ2-2, the V gene TRBV5-1, with D hard to call. The CDR3 is 14 amino acids. Germline V gene sequence: CDR1 SGHRS, CDR2 YFSETQ. With 0 bases removed from V and 5 bases from J, the gap between germline ends came to 8 bases. The CDR3 nucleotides are TGCGCCAGCAGCTTGGACAACCCAACCGGGGAGCTGTTTTTT. This encodes CASSLDNPTGELFF.

This clone was detected once. The chain carries TRBV5-6 and TRBJ2-7; D possibly corresponds to TRBD1 (6 bases). Germline V CDR1 and CDR2: SGHDT, YYEEEE. The CDR3 totals 12 residues. The germline V and J ends were trimmed by 4 bases and 6 bases, with 11 bases remaining between them. Written as DNA, the CDR3 is TGTGCCAGCAGCCAGCAGGGGAGCGAGCAGTACTTC. Its protein product is CASSQQGSEQYF. Looking up the rest from reference TRBV5-6 and TRBJ2-7 gives the full variable domain: DAGVTQSPTHLIKTRGQQVTLRCSPKSGHDTVSWYQQALGQGPQFIFQYYEEEERQRGNFPDRFSGHQFPNYSSELNVNALLLGDSALYLCASSQQGSEQYFGPGTRLTVT.

The chain has TRBV4-2 and TRBJ2-5, with 16 nucleotides matching TRBD2. V lost 5 bases to trimming and J lost 5 bases; unmatched junction nucleotides: 5. This CDR3 has 16 amino acids. Looked up from germline, CDR1 is LGHNA and CDR2 is YNFKEQ. Here the CDR3 DNA reads TGTGCCAGCAGCGGGACTAGCGGGAGGGCCTCGGAGACCCAGTACTTC. This translates into CASSGTSGRASETQYF.

The V call is TRBV5-1, the J call TRBJ2-1; D unresolved. Trimming removed 4 bases at V and 0 bases at J, with 14 bases between. The CDR3 is made up of 16 amino acids. From germline, CDR1 is SGHRS and CDR2 YFSETQ. CDR3 amino acids: CASSRLAASSYNEQFF. The CDR3 region has the DNA TGCGCCAGCAGCCGGTTAGCTGCGAGCTCCTACAATGAGCAGTTCTTC.

DNA of the CDR3: TGTGCCAGCTCACCAGGATCAGCGGGCTACGAGCAGTACTTC. Translation gives CASSPGSAGYEQYF. V usage is TRBV18 and J usage is TRBJ2-7; D might be TRBD2 (6 bases). CDR3 length equals 14 residues. Trimming took 2 bases from V and 3 from J, leaving 11 bases between them. The germline CDR1 and CDR2 sequences are KGHSH and LQKENI.

This chain joins TRBV29-1 and TRBJ2-1; possibly TRBD2 for D (5 bases). Germline CDR1 reads SQVTM; CDR2 reads ANQGSEA. Deletions cut 2 bases from V and 7 bases from J, with 18 bases between. The CDR3 runs to 15 residues. CDR3 nucleotides: TGCAGCGTTGAAAGGTTGGCGAGGGTGTCGAATGAGCAGTTCTTC. Encoded protein: CSVERLARVSNEQFF.